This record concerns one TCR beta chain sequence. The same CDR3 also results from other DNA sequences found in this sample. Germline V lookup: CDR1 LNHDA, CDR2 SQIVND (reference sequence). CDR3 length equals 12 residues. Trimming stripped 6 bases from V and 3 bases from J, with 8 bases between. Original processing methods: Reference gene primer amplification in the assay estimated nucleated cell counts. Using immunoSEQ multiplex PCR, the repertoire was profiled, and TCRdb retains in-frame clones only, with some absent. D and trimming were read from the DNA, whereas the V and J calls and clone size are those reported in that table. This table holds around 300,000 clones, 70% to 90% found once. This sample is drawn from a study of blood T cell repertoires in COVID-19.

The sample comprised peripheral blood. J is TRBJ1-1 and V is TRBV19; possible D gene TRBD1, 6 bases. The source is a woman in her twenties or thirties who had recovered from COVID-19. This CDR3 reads CASRQGDTEAFF. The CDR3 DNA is TGTGCCAGTAGACAGGGCGACACTGAAGCTTTCTTT.